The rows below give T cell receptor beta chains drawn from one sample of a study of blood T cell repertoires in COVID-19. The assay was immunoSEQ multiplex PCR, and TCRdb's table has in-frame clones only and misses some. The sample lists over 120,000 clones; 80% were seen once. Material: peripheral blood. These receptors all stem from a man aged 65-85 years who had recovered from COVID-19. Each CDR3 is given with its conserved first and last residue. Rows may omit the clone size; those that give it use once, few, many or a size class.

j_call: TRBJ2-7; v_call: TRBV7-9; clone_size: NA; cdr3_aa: CASSPGFGQYF
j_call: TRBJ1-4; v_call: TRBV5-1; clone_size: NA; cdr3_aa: CASSLRDSNEKLFF
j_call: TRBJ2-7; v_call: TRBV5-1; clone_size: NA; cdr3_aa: CASSLGSGDEQYF
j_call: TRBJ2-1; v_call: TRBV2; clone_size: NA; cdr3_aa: CASSDGRAANEQFF
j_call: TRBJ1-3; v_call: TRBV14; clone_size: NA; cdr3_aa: CASSQIGTVGNTIYF
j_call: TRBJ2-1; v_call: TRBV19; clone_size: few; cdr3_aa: CASSGQGYNEQFF
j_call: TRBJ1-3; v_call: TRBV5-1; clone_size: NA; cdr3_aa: CASSLGAVSSGNTIYF
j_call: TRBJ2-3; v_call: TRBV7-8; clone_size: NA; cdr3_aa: CASSSNRAPPGADTQYF
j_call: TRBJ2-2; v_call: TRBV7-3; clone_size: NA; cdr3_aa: CASSLKVGGPLGELFF
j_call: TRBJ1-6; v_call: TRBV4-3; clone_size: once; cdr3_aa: CASSLRTGLNSPLHF
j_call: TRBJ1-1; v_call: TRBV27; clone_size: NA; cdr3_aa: CASSSVYRNTEAFF
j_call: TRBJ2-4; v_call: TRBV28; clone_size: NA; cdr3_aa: CASSPPSLDIQYF
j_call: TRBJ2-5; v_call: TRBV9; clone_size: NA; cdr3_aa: CASSVASGRGQETQYF
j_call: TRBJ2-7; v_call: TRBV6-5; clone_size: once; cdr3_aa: CASRERATYEQYF
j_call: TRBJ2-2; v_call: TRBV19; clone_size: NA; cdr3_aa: CASSTRQGANTGELFF
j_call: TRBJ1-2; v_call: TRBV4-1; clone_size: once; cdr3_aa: CASSQHQGVVMYGYTF
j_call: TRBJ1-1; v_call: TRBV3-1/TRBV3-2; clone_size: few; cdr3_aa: CASSQDSRGLGGAFF
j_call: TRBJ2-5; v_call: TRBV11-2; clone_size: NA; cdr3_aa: CASSLGQQGRGETQYF
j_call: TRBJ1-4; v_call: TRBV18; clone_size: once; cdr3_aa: CASSPLRGLEKLFF
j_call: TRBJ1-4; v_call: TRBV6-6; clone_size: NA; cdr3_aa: CASSNLQGFGEKLFF
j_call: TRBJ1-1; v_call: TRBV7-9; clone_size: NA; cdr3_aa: CASSYNREGNTEAFF
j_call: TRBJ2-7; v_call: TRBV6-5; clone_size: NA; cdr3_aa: CASTTGMGEQYF
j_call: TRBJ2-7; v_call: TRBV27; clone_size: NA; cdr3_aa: CASSAGTGGNEQYF
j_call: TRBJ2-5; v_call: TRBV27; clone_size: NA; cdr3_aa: CASTTSGRETQYF
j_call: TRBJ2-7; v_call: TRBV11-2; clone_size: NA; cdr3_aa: CASSPGTSGYEQYF
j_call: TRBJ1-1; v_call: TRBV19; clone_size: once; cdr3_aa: CASSIVGGGTEAFF
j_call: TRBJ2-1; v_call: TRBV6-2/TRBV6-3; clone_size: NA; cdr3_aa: CASSGGLAGPYNEQFF
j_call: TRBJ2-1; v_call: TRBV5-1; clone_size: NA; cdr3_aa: CASSLEVAGSNEQFF
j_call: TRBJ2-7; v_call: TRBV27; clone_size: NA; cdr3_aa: CASSSSGSIYEQYF
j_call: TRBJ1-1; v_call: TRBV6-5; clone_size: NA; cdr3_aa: CASSIREQNTEAFF
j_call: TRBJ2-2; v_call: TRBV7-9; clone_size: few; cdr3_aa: CASSHGTPSGELFF
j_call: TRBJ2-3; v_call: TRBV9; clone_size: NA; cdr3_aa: CASSKWDSTFTDTQYF
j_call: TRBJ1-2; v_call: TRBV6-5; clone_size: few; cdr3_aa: CASSQTEKGGYTF
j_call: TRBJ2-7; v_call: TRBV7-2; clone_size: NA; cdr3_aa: CASSIGLAGYEQYF
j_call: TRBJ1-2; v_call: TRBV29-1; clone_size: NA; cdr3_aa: CSVEDGGGGYTF
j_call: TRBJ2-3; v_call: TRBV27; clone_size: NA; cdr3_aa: CASSPSTDTQYF
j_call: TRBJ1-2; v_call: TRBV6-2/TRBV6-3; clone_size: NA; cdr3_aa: CASSYPPYRGRVHGYTF
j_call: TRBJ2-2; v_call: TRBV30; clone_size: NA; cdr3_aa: CAWSLEVAGELFF
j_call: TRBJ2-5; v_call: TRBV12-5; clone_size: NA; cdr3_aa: CASGLDLPRGSEETQYF
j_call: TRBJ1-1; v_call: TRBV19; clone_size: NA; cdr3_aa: CASSIHPGGTGGTNTEAFF
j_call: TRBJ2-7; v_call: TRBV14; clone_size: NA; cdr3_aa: CASSLLELSGEQYF
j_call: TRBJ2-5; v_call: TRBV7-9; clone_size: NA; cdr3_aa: CASSLEGQGAGETQYF